The entry that follows covers one TCR beta chain sequence. Its target is not known. Trimming at V came to 1 base and at J to 4 bases, leaving 2 bases not matched to a gene. This CDR3 region has 15 residues. Per the germline V gene, CDR1 is SGHRS and CDR2 is YFSETQ. This entry comes from a study of T cell responses to AZD1222 COVID-19 vaccine. Overall study results and limits: Spike as a whole was targeted by vaccine-associated CD4 TCRs, dominant at 160-218 and 743-854. Repertoire sampling occurred only after the peak T cell response. In a largely white British group with more females than males, clonal diversity was possibly underestimated.

The repertoire was sequenced with immunoSEQ multiplex PCR; TCRdb's copy has only in-frame clones and lacks some. The sample shows about 200,000 clones, approximately 89% of them seen only once. Sequencing used peripheral blood, obtained 28 days after the second AZD1222 dose. The origin of this receptor is an adult who received the AZD1222 COVID-19 vaccine. The rearrangement joins TRBV5-1 to TRBJ2-7; 13 nucleotides agree with TRBD2. CDR3 nucleotides: TGCGCCAGCAGCTTGTCGACTAGCGGGAGGTACGAGCAGTACTTC. Amino acid sequence: CASSLSTSGRYEQYF.